Each of the 5 T cell receptor beta chains below was sequenced from the same sample in a study of T cell responses to AZD1222 COVID-19 vaccine. Libraries were prepared by immunoSEQ multiplex PCR; TCRdb keeps only in-frame clonotypes and omits some of them. The data show just over 60,000 clones, 65% to 80% seen once. Here the sequenced sample was peripheral blood, taken on day 0 of AZD1222 vaccination. The receptors shown here come from an adult in good health.

The CDR3 loop is CASSSLGSTDTQYF. CDR3 nucleotide sequence: TGTGCCAGCAGCTCCCTGGGAAGCACAGATACGCAGTATTTT. This chain uses TRBV7-2 with TRBJ2-3, with unresolved D. CDR1 SGHTA and CDR2 FQGNSA come from the germline V gene. V lost 4 bases and J 0 bases, leaving 8 bases between the germline ends. The CDR3 covers 14 residues.

This chain uses TRBV19 with TRBJ1-6; D might be TRBD1 (5 bases). The V and J ends lost 5 bases and 13 bases respectively, with 15 bases between them. The CDR3 loop spans 13 amino acids. Germline lookup yields CDR1 LNHDA and CDR2 SQIVND (reference sequence). Here the CDR3 reads CASSFTGFFPLHF. The CDR3 DNA is TGTGCCAGTAGTTTTACAGGATTCTTCCCCCTCCACTTT.

V usage is TRBV9 and J usage is TRBJ2-3; TRBD2 matches 8 bases. Germline CDR1 is SGDLS and CDR2 is YYNGEE. The CDR3 extends over 17 amino acids. The V segment lost 1 base and the J segment 1 base; nucleotides outside the gene matches: 8. The CDR3 DNA reads as TGTGCCAGCAGCGTAACTGGCGGGGGGCGGGGCACAGATACGCAGTATTTT. Its translation: CASSVTGGGRGTDTQYF.

A few counts support this clone. This chain links TRBV7-8 with TRBJ1-5; D call uncertain. Trimming removed 0 bases from V and 7 bases from J, with 22 bases in between. This CDR3 has 18 residues. The germline V gene encodes CDR1 SGHVS and CDR2 FQNEAQ. This CDR3 reads CASSLARRIKGLRQPQHF. The CDR3 DNA reads TGTGCCAGCAGCTTAGCGCGAAGAATTAAGGGCCTTAGGCAGCCCCAGCATTTT.

The chain links TRBV27 to TRBJ2-7; no firm D call. Between the trimmed V and J ends, which lost 2 bases and 7 bases, there was a span of 12 bases. Germline assignment: CDR1 MNHEY and CDR2 SMNVEV (reference sequence). This CDR3 contains 13 residues. CDR3 nucleotides: TGTGCCAGCAGTTTAACAGTGTCTTTAGAGCAGTACTTC. Its protein product is CASSLTVSLEQYF.